The 30 T cell receptor beta chains listed next were all sequenced from one sample in a study of tumor-infiltrating lymphocytes in primary liver carcinoma. From around 500 ng of total RNA, TCR beta-specific cDNA was reverse-transcribed using a constant-region primer. It was through three nested multiplex PCR rounds of slightly modified ARM-PCR that TCR beta libraries arose. In the first two PCR rounds, TRBV1-TRBV30 forward primers were paired with a C-beta reverse primer, and each round lasted roughly 9 cycles. TCRdb processed the multiplex PCR reads anew with MiXCR; each CDR3 protein has one entry. The repertoire holds about 110,000 distinct CDR3 sequences, with around 62% as singletons. Co-extraction yielded RNA and DNA from 20-30 mg of unsorted bulk tissue. Sequencing was done on a sample of liver tumor tissue from sampling region 1. Subset given: tumor region T1, superior pole. The receptors stem from a woman in her fifties or sixties with primary liver carcinoma and hepatitis B virus infection.

This clonotype was recorded a few times. CDR3 DNA: TGCAGTGCTAGAGTTCCAGGGGGCCTGAACACTGAAGCTTTCTTT. Encoded protein: CSARVPGGLNTEAFF. This chain joins TRBV20-1 and TRBJ1-1, with 8 bases identical to TRBD1. This CDR3 has 15 amino acids. CDR1 DFQATT and CDR2 SNEGSKA come from the germline V gene (reference sequence). V trimming: 1 base; J trimming: 0 bases; junction bases outside the gene matches: 4.

Turning to this clonotype: The junction differs from germline at one of its ends, possibly a read error. This rearrangement joins TRBV11-3 to TRBJ2-1; weak D call: TRBD1 (6 bases). The CDR3 sequence is 13 residues long. CDR1 is SGHNT, CDR2 YENEEA, per germline. This chain's CDR3 is CASGVGTNNEQFF. CDR3 nucleotide sequence: TGCGCCAGCGGCGTTGGGACAAACAATGAGCAGTTCTTC.

Comments on this clonotype: Germline and junction disagree at one end, which may indicate a read error. The chain has TRBV11-2 and TRBJ1-1, with D maybe TRBD1 (5 bases). The CDR3 has 16 residues. CDR1 is SGHAT, CDR2 FQNNGV, per germline. The DNA for the CDR3 is TGTGCCAACAGCTTGCTAGGGGTTAGTTGGGTCACTGAAGCTTTCTTT. Residues: CANSLLGVSWVTEAFF.

Comment on this clonotype: Just one base apart from a much larger clone, this may be a read error. The chain uses TRBV4-1 and TRBJ1-2; D perhaps matches TRBD1 (5 bases). The CDR3 loop spans 16 amino acids. V was shortened by 0 bases and J by 4 bases, with 15 bases between the two germline ends. Per the germline V gene, CDR1 is MGHRA and CDR2 is YSYEKL. CDR3 in amino acids: CASSQDRTGGFYGYTF. The CDR3 region has the DNA TGCGCCAGCAGCCAAGATAGAACAGGAGGATTCTATGGCTACACCTTC.

Note on this clonotype: A clone one base away is much larger, so this may be a read error. This chain connects TRBV28 to TRBJ1-6; 7 bases are shared with TRBD1. This CDR3 is built from 14 residues. Germline V gene lookup returns CDR1 MDHEN and CDR2 SYDVKM. CDR3 loop: CASSHGQENSPRHF. The CDR3 nucleotides are TGTGCCAGCAGTCATGGACAGGAGAATTCACCCCGCCACTTT. The variable domain in full, with the rest retrieved from reference TRBV28 and TRBJ1-6, is DVKVTQSSRYLVKRTGEKVFLECVQDMDHENMFWYRQDPGLGLRLIYFSYDVKMKEKGDIPEGYSVSREKKERFSLILESASTNQTSMYLCASSHGQENSPRHFGNGTRLTVT.

Worth noting for this clonotype: The missing conserved phenylalanine or tryptophan at the end of this CDR3 makes a read error likely. The V call is TRBV29-1, the J call TRBJ2-3; D might be TRBD2 (6 bases). This CDR3 is 14 amino acids long. V lost 1 base, J lost 5 bases, and 13 bases lay in between. Germline CDR1 and CDR2: SQVTM and ANQGSEA. CDR3 DNA sequence: TGCAGCGTTGAAGTGGAGCGGGCTGGAGATACGCAGTATCTT. As protein: CSVEVERAGDTQYL.

The chain couples TRBV5-1 to TRBJ2-5; TRBD1 aligns across 11 bases. This CDR3 spans 16 amino acids. Germline loops: CDR1 SGHRS, CDR2 YFSETQ. The V gene end was trimmed by 4 bases and the J gene end by 0 bases; junction bases not matched to a gene: 5. This chain's CDR3 is CASSPGTGGYQETQYF. CDR3 nucleotides: TGCGCCAGCAGCCCGGGGACAGGGGGGTACCAAGAGACCCAGTACTTC.

With respect to this clonotype: This is likely a read error, given that the CDR3 carries no conserved phenylalanine or tryptophan at its end. The chain employs TRBV11-2 and TRBJ2-2, with unresolved D. The CDR3 covers 14 residues. Germline CDR1 reads SGHAT; CDR2 reads FQNNGV. The CDR3 is CACSLHPNTGELFI. CDR3 nucleotides: TGTGCCTGCAGCTTACACCCGAACACCGGGGAGCTGTTTATT.

On this clonotype itself: Possible read error: a much larger clone is one base away. The CDR3, as DNA: TGTGCCAGCAAGCGGGAGACCGGCACAGATACGGAGTATTTT. This sequence encodes CASKRETGTDTEYF. The V gene is TRBV6-1, the J gene TRBJ2-3; 8 nucleotides agree with TRBD2. CDR3 size: 14 residues. Germline assignment: CDR1 MNHNS and CDR2 SASEGT.

This clonotype has a count of ten or more. CDR3 coding DNA: TGCAGCGTCGACCGGACAGGGAACACTGAAGCTTTCTTT. Protein sequence: CSVDRTGNTEAFF. The V gene is TRBV29-1, the J gene TRBJ1-1; TRBD1 agrees at 7 bases. CDR1 and CDR2 from the germline V gene are SQVTM and ANQGSEA. V shed 6 bases, J shed 1 base, and the junction held 5 bases outside the gene matches. The CDR3 is made up of 13 amino acids. The full variable domain, in which reference TRBV29-1 and TRBJ1-1 provide the parts outside the CDR3, is SAVISQKPSRDICQRGTSLTIQCQVDSQVTMMFWYRQQPGQSLTLIATANQGSEATYESGFVIDKFPISRPNLTFSTLTVSNMSPEDSSIYLCSVDRTGNTEAFFGQGTRLTVV.

This clonotype was detected a few times. An end of the junction does not agree with germline; a read error may underlie this. The chain combines TRBV28 with TRBJ1-6; D gene unclear. Germline values: CDR1 MDHEN, CDR2 SYDVKM. The CDR3 totals 12 residues. CDR3: CASTPYNSPFHF. CDR3 sequence (DNA): TGTGCCAGCACCCCCTATAATTCACCCTTCCACTTT. The full variable domain, with the rest looked up from reference TRBV28 and TRBJ1-6, is DVKVTQSSRYLVKRTGEKVFLECVQDMDHENMFWYRQDPGLGLRLIYFSYDVKMKEKGDIPEGYSVSREKKERFSLILESASTNQTSMYLCASTPYNSPFHFGNGTRLTVT.

This clonotype occurred a few times. A much larger clone differs from this one at a single base, so this may be a read error. The chain couples TRBV5-1 to TRBJ2-2, with unresolved D. Looked up from germline, CDR1 is SGHRS and CDR2 is YFSETQ. The CDR3 is 16 residues long. The CDR3 bases are TGCGTCAGCAGTCCTCAACTCACTGCGAACACCGGGGAGCTGTTTTTT. Translating it yields CVSSPQLTANTGELFF.

As regards this clonotype: A clone one base away is much larger, so this may be a read error. J is TRBJ2-7 and V is TRBV6-5, with 10 nucleotides matching TRBD2. Per the germline V gene, CDR1 is MNHEY and CDR2 is SVGAGI. CDR3 length: 14 residues. This CDR3 reads CVSSKQREGYEQYF. The CDR3 bases are TGTGTCAGCAGTAAACAGCGGGAGGGCTACGAGCAGTACTTC.

Of note for this clonotype: A read error may explain this, as a much larger clone is one base away. The chain recombines TRBV6-5 with TRBJ1-2; D is uncertain. The CDR3 runs to 12 residues. The germline CDR1 and CDR2 sequences are MNHEY and SVGAGI. Trimming left V 6 bases short and J 4 bases short, with 9 bases between. The CDR3 loop reads CASRIGPYGYTF. The DNA of the CDR3 is TGTGCCAGCAGGATAGGGCCCTATGGCTACACCTTC.

This clonotype has just one count. Since a much larger clone is just one base distant, this may be a read error. This rearrangement joins TRBV6-6 to TRBJ2-1; perhaps TRBD2 as D (6 bases). This CDR3 has 15 amino acids. Germline-derived CDR1 and CDR2 are MNHNY and SVGAGI (reference sequence). CDR3 DNA: TGTGCCAGCAGTTCCCCCCTGACTAGTCACAATGAGCAGTTATTC. Protein product: CASSSPLTSHNEQLF.

In its sample, this clonotype was seen a few times. V is TRBV5-8 and J is TRBJ1-4; 7 bases match TRBD1. Trimming at V came to 4 bases and at J to 0 bases, leaving 6 bases not matched to a gene. The CDR3 runs to 16 residues. Germline lookup yields CDR1 SGHTS and CDR2 YDEGEE. The CDR3 here is CASSPGTVPTNEKLFF. The CDR3 coding sequence is TGTGCCAGCAGCCCGGGGACAGTACCAACTAATGAAAAACTGTTTTTT.

The rearrangement joins TRBV11-2 to TRBJ2-1; 10 bases are shared with TRBD2. The germline V gene has CDR1 SGHAT and CDR2 FQNNGV. This CDR3 region has 13 residues. V was pared by 7 bases and J by 10 bases, with 7 bases of the junction left unmatched. Written as DNA, the CDR3 is TGTGCCAGCATCTTTACTAGCGGGGCAGAGCAGTTCTTC. Translating it yields CASIFTSGAEQFF.

This CDR3 is CASSLLGAPNEQYF. CDR3 in DNA: TGCGCCAGCAGCTTGTTGGGGGCTCCCAACGAGCAGTACTTC. J is TRBJ2-7 and V is TRBV5-1; a weak D match, TRBD1 (6 bases). The germline V gene has CDR1 SGHRS and CDR2 YFSETQ. The CDR3 is 14 residues long. V lost 1 base and J lost 5, with 13 bases in between.

As regards this clonotype: One junction end does not reproduce the germline sequence, and a read error may be involved. This sequence joins TRBV14 and TRBJ2-1, with 8 bases that match TRBD1. This CDR3 region has 15 residues. CDR1 and CDR2 (germline): SGHDN, FVKESK. The chain's CDR3 is CAGSLGQGELSEQFF. The CDR3 region has the DNA TGTGCCGGCAGCCTAGGACAGGGAGAATTGAGTGAGCAGTTCTTC.

This clonotype has only one observation. A much larger clone differs from this one at a single base, so this may be a read error. This chain connects TRBV6-1 to TRBJ1-2; 8 positions match TRBD1. The V segment lost 2 bases and the J segment 13 bases; nucleotides outside the gene matches: 18. The germline CDR1 and CDR2 sequences are MNHNS and SASEGT. The CDR3 covers 16 residues. CDR3 loop: CASSENSSGGSMGCTF. In DNA, the CDR3 is TGTGCCAGCAGTGAAAACTCTTCAGGGGGCTCGATGGGTTGCACCTTC.

The chain combines TRBV20-1 with TRBJ2-7; D call uncertain. V dropped 3 bases and J dropped 5 bases, with 8 bases sitting between them. The length of the CDR3 is 11 residues. Germline V gene lookup returns CDR1 DFQATT and CDR2 SNEGSKA (reference sequence). CDR3 DNA sequence: TGCAGTGCTAGGGTAATAGACGAGCAGTACTTC. This sequence encodes CSARVIDEQYF.

CDR3 coding DNA: TGCAGCGTGACGGGACTGCCGCAAGAGACCCAGTACTTC. Its translation: CSVTGLPQETQYF. V is TRBV29-1 and J is TRBJ2-5; TRBD2 is a possible D gene (6 bases). The CDR3 consists of 13 residues. V lost 6 bases, J lost 2 bases, and 13 bases lay in between. Germline V lookup: CDR1 SQVTM, CDR2 ANQGSEA. Looking up the rest from reference TRBV29-1 and TRBJ2-5 gives the full variable domain: SAVISQKPSRDICQRGTSLTIQCQVDSQVTMMFWYRQQPGQSLTLIATANQGSEATYESGFVIDKFPISRPNLTFSTLTVSNMSPEDSSIYLCSVTGLPQETQYFGPGTRLLVL.

The chain recombines TRBV30 with TRBJ2-7; D gene unclear. Germline CDR1 GTSNPN, CDR2 SVGIG (reference sequence). The length of the CDR3 is 12 residues. The V and J ends lost 2 bases and 5 bases respectively, with 10 bases between them. For the CDR3, the DNA is TGTGCCTGGAGTCCCTTTGGCCACGAGCAGTACTTC. Translating it yields CAWSPFGHEQYF.

The chain is built from TRBV6-1 and TRBJ1-2, with D perhaps matching TRBD1 (5 bases). CDR1 is MNHNS, CDR2 SASEGT, per germline. The CDR3 contains 14 residues. V lost 2 bases and J lost 3, with 10 bases in between. In DNA, the CDR3 is TGTGCCAGCAGTGAACGTCGAGGGGACTATGGCTACACCTTC. Amino acid sequence: CASSERRGDYGYTF.

A note on this clonotype: Given the absence of the conserved phenylalanine or tryptophan at the CDR3 end, a read error is likely. The chain couples TRBV12-3 or TRBV12-4 to TRBJ2-1; 11 bases are a match to TRBD2. This CDR3 has 15 amino acids. V dropped 6 bases and J dropped 2; count of bases not matched to a gene: 3. The CDR3 region has the DNA TGTGCCAGCAGGCAGGGACTAGCGGCCTACAATGAGCAGTTCTCC. Protein sequence: CASRQGLAAYNEQFS.

This chain connects TRBV11-1 to TRBJ2-7; a weak D match, TRBD2 (6 bases). V shed 5 bases and J shed 6 bases, with 20 bases lying between them. CDR1 and CDR2 (germline): SGHAT, FQDESV (reference sequence). The CDR3 is 15 amino acids. CDR3 loop: CASSPRIAVLREQYF. The CDR3 DNA reads as TGTGCCAGCAGCCCACGGATAGCGGTACTACGCGAGCAGTACTTC.

Concerning this clonotype: A read error may account for a junction end that differs from germline. This chain connects TRBV6-5 to TRBJ2-3, with 9 bases matching TRBD2. From germline, CDR1 is MNHEY and CDR2 SVGAGI. This CDR3 spans 17 amino acids. CDR3 sequence (DNA): TGTACCAGCAGTTACTCCCCGCTAGCGGGACACACCGATACGCAGTATTTT. It encodes CTSSYSPLAGHTDTQYF.

As concerns this clonotype: A much larger clone differs by one base, so this may be a read error. The chain uses TRBV6-5 and TRBJ2-3, with TRBD2 matching over 8 bases. Per the germline V gene, CDR1 is MNHEY and CDR2 is SVGAGI. The CDR3 runs 15 residues. This CDR3 reads CASSLSGTGTNTQYF. For the CDR3, the DNA is TGTGCCAGCAGCCTTAGCGGGACGGGCACAAATACGCAGTATTTT.

This clonotype was recorded at least ten times. The chain recombines TRBV5-5 with TRBJ2-1; D is possibly TRBD2 (6 bases). The CDR3 runs to 14 residues. Germline V CDR1 and CDR2: SGHKS, YYEKEE (reference sequence). V lost 0 bases, J lost 6 bases, and 10 bases lay in between. The CDR3 DNA reads TGTGCCAGCAGCTTGGACTTCGGGGGCAATGAGCAGTTCTTC. Translation: CASSLDFGGNEQFF.

To note about this clonotype: A read error may account for a junction end that differs from germline. This chain uses TRBV11-3 with TRBJ2-1; D gene ambiguous. The CDR3 runs to 17 residues. Per the germline V gene, CDR1 is SGHNT and CDR2 is YENEEA. The CDR3 DNA is TGTGCCTGCAGCTTAGGTCGGGTGGAGTGGGGTGTCGATGAACAGTTCTTC. Protein product: CACSLGRVEWGVDEQFF.